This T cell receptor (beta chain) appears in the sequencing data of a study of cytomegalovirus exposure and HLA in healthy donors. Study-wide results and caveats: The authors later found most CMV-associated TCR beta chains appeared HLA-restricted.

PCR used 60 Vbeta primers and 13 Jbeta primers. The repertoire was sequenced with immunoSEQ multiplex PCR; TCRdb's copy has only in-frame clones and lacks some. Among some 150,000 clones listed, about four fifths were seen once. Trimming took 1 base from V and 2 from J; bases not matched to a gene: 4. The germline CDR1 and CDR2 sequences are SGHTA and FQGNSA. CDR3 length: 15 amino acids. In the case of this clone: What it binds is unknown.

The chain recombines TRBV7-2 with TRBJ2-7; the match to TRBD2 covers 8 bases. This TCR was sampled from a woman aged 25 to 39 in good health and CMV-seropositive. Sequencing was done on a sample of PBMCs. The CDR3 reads CASSLGTGGAYEQYF. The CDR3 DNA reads TGTGCCAGCAGCTTAGGTACGGGGGGGGCCTACGAGCAGTACTTC.